This is a list of T cell receptor beta chains from one sample in a study of T cell responses to AZD1222 COVID-19 vaccine. This table comes from immunoSEQ multiplex PCR, and its TCRdb copy is limited to in-frame clones, with some not included. The sample consists of approximately 150,000 clones, nearly 90% of them appearing once. The sequences come from peripheral blood, collected 28 days after the second dose of the MenACWY control vaccine. All receptors come from an adult who received the MenACWY meningococcal vaccine as a control. The CDR3 runs from the conserved cysteine through the conserved F or W. Each record gives: D gene, clone size, V gene, J gene, CDR3 protein, CDR3 DNA. A D gene is named only where the DNA matches it firmly. Rows give clone size only sometimes, using once, few, many, or a class for an expanded clone.

D: TRBD1
size: -
V: TRBV6-5
J: TRBJ1-6
CDR3: CASSQTGESPLHF
DNA: TGTGCCAGCAGCCAAACAGGGGAGTCACCCCTCCACTTT

D: TRBD1
size: -
V: TRBV7-3
J: TRBJ2-2
CDR3: CASSYRTGRNTGELFF
DNA: TGTGCCAGCAGTTACCGGACAGGGAGGAACACCGGGGAGCTGTTTTTT

D: -
size: -
V: TRBV28
J: TRBJ2-5
CDR3: CASSLAGRETQYF
DNA: TGTGCCAGCAGTTTAGCAGGGAGAGAGACCCAGTACTTC

D: TRBD2
size: -
V: TRBV28
J: TRBJ2-7
CDR3: CASRGTSGGAYEQYF
DNA: TGTGCCAGCAGGGGGACTAGCGGGGGGGCCTACGAGCAGTACTTC

D: -
size: -
V: TRBV30
J: TRBJ2-2
CDR3: CAWTENTGELFF
DNA: TGTGCCTGGACTGAAAACACCGGGGAGCTGTTTTTT

D: TRBD1
size: -
V: TRBV19
J: TRBJ1-5
CDR3: CASTMGVGTGGQPQHF
DNA: TGTGCCAGTACCATGGGAGTGGGAACAGGGGGTCAGCCCCAGCATTTT

D: -
size: -
V: TRBV7-6
J: TRBJ2-1
CDR3: CASSLGRISYNEQFF
DNA: TGTGCCAGCAGCTTAGGCAGGATCTCCTACAATGAGCAGTTCTTC

D: -
size: -
V: TRBV2
J: TRBJ2-7
CDR3: CASSVGIRNEQYF
DNA: TGTGCCAGCAGTGTGGGGATTCGGAACGAGCAGTACTTC

D: -
size: -
V: TRBV7-2
J: TRBJ2-7
CDR3: CASSYGRGGEQYF
DNA: TGTGCCAGCAGCTATGGTCGGGGAGGCGAGCAGTACTTC

D: -
size: -
V: TRBV6-6
J: TRBJ2-5
CDR3: CASSEWETQYF
DNA: TGTGCCAGCAGCGAGTGGGAGACCCAGTACTTC

D: TRBD2
size: -
V: TRBV27
J: TRBJ2-1
CDR3: CASSPKRGYNEQFF
DNA: TGTGCCAGCAGTCCCAAGCGGGGTTACAATGAGCAGTTCTTC

D: -
size: -
V: TRBV5-1
J: TRBJ1-2
CDR3: CASSFGGNYGYTF
DNA: TGCGCCAGCAGCTTCGGCGGGAACTATGGCTACACCTTC

D: TRBD2
size: -
V: TRBV7-3
J: TRBJ2-1
CDR3: CASSLGTSGRGNNEQFF
DNA: TGTGCCAGCAGCTTAGGGACTAGCGGGAGGGGTAACAATGAGCAGTTCTTC

D: TRBD1
size: -
V: TRBV27
J: TRBJ1-5
CDR3: CASSPGQGFSQPQHF
DNA: TGTGCCAGCAGTCCTGGACAGGGGTTCAGTCAGCCCCAGCATTTT

D: TRBD2
size: -
V: TRBV7-3
J: TRBJ2-1
CDR3: CASSLMIAGGNEQFF
DNA: TGTGCCAGCAGCTTAATGATAGCGGGCGGTAATGAGCAGTTCTTC

D: TRBD1
size: few
V: TRBV19
J: TRBJ1-2
CDR3: CASTLQTGGNYGYTF
DNA: TGTGCCAGTACCCTACAAACAGGGGGGAACTATGGCTACACCTTC